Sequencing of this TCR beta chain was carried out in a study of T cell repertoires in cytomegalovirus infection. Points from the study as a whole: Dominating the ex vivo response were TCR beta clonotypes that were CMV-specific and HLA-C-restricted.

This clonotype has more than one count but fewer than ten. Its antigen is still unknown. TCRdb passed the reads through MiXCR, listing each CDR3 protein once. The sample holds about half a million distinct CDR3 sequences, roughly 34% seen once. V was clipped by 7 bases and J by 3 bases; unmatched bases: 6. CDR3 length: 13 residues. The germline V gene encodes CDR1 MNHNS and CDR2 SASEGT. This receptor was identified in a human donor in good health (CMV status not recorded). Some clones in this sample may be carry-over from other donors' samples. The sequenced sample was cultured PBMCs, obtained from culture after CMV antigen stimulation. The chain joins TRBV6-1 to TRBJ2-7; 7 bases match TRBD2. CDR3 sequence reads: CASKWGGGYEQYF. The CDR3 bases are TGTGCCAGCAAATGGGGGGGGGGCTACGAGCAGTACTTC.